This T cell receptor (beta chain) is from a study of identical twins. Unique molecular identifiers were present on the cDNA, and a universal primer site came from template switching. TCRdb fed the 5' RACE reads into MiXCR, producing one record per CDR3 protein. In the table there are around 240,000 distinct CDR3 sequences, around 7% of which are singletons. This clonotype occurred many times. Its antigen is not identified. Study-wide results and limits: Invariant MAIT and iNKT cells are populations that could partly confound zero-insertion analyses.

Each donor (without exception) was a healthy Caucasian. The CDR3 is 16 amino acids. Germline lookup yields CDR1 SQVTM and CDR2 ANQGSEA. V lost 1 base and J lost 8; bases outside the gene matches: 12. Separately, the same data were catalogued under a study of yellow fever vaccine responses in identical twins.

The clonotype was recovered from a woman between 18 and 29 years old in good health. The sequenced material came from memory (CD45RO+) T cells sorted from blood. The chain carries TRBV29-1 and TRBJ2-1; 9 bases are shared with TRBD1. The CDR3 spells CSVEGRTGVSVDEQFF. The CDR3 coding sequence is TGCAGCGTTGAAGGTCGGACAGGGGTGTCGGTCGATGAGCAGTTCTTC.